The rows below give T cell receptor beta chains drawn from one sample of a study of cytomegalovirus exposure and HLA in healthy donors. The table came from immunoSEQ multiplex PCR; TCRdb's copy has only in-frame clones and leaves some out. The table records roughly 200,000 clones, 60% to 80% of them present only once. The sequenced sample was PBMCs. These receptors came from a woman aged 25 to 39 in good health and CMV-seronegative. Both conserved end residues are part of each CDR3. D genes are given only for firm matches. Clone size is given for some rows only: seen once, a few or many times, or a class if the clone is expanded.

CDR3 protein	CDR3 DNA	D gene	clone size	V gene	J gene
CASSPSGFPIYGYTF	TGTGCCAGCTCACCATCGGGGTTTCCCATCTATGGCTACACCTTC	NA	once	TRBV18	TRBJ1-2
CASSPWTGGLDTIYF	TGTGCCAGCAGCCCCTGGACAGGGGGTCTGGACACCATATATTTT	TRBD1	NA	TRBV9	TRBJ1-3
CASSPEIGHGNSPLHF	TGTGCCAGCTCACCGGAGATAGGACATGGGAATTCACCCCTCCACTTT	NA	once	TRBV18	TRBJ1-6
CASNVWSGGQETQYF	TGTGCCAGCAATGTGTGGAGCGGGGGACAAGAGACCCAGTACTTC	TRBD2	NA	TRBV6-1	TRBJ2-5
CASSLDSHLDQYF	TGTGCCAGCAGCCTAGACAGCCACTTAGACCAGTACTTC	NA	NA	TRBV7-2	TRBJ2-5
CASSLAGGNTGELFF	TGTGCCAGCAGCTTGGCCGGGGGGAACACCGGGGAGCTGTTTTTT	NA	NA	TRBV5-4	TRBJ2-2
CSVVSGGGGTEAFF	TGCAGCGTCGTCTCAGGGGGCGGTGGCACTGAAGCTTTCTTT	TRBD1	NA	TRBV29-1	TRBJ1-1
CASSLQGNTEAFF	TGTGCCAGCAGCTTACAGGGGAACACTGAAGCTTTCTTT	NA	NA	TRBV7-3	TRBJ1-1
CASSQASQETQYF	TGTGCCAGCAGCCAAGCCTCGCAAGAGACCCAGTACTTC	NA	NA	TRBV4-2	TRBJ2-5
CAWSGPGPGGEETQYF	TGTGCCTGGAGCGGACCGGGCCCCGGAGGGGAAGAGACCCAGTACTTC	NA	NA	TRBV30	TRBJ2-5
CASSLSDIDGYTF	TGTGCCAGCAGCTTATCAGACATCGATGGCTACACCTTC	NA	NA	TRBV7-9	TRBJ1-2
CSVRQGSTDTQYF	TGCAGCGTCCGACAGGGTAGCACAGATACGCAGTATTTT	TRBD1	NA	TRBV29-1	TRBJ2-3
CASSHLLAGGGGANVLTF	TGTGCCAGCAGCCACCTACTAGCGGGAGGTGGTGGGGCCAACGTCCTGACTTTC	TRBD2	NA	TRBV4-2	TRBJ2-6
CAIREGAFTDTQYF	TGTGCCATCAGGGAAGGGGCGTTCACAGATACGCAGTATTTT	NA	NA	TRBV10-3	TRBJ2-3
CASSLDLPDTQYF	TGTGCCAGCAGCTTGGATCTTCCAGATACGCAGTATTTT	NA	NA	TRBV5-4	TRBJ2-3
CASSYSSGGAGGYTF	TGTGCCAGCAGTTACTCGTCGGGGGGCGCGGGAGGCTACACCTTC	NA	NA	TRBV6-5	TRBJ1-2
CASSLTGAPSTDTQYF	TGTGCCAGCAGCCTTACGGGAGCCCCTAGCACAGATACGCAGTATTTT	NA	NA	TRBV4-2	TRBJ2-3
CASSQVVSLGNTIYF	TGCGCCAGCAGCCAAGTTGTAAGCCTTGGAAACACCATATATTTT	NA	NA	TRBV4-1	TRBJ1-3
CASSFSGHQYQETQYF	TGCGCCAGCAGCTTCTCGGGACACCAGTACCAAGAGACCCAGTACTTC	NA	NA	TRBV5-1	TRBJ2-5
CASSPTVRTGSGELFF	TGTGCCAGCAGTCCGACGGTCCGAACAGGGTCCGGGGAGCTGTTTTTT	NA	NA	TRBV27	TRBJ2-2
CASSLAIGRIGEQFF	TGCGCCAGCAGCTTGGCGATAGGGAGAATTGGTGAGCAGTTCTTC	NA	NA	TRBV5-1	TRBJ2-1
CAIADSGANVLTF	TGTGCCATCGCAGACTCTGGGGCCAACGTCCTGACTTTC	NA	NA	TRBV10-3	TRBJ2-6
CASSLVGLAIRNEQFF	TGTGCCAGCAGCTTGGTGGGACTAGCAATTCGCAATGAGCAGTTCTTC	TRBD2	NA	TRBV5-6	TRBJ2-1
CASSGGGLQETQYF	TGTGCCAGCAGCGGGGGGGGTTTGCAAGAGACCCAGTACTTC	TRBD2	NA	TRBV28	TRBJ2-5
CASSVAPRVPNTF	TGTGCCAGCAGCGTAGCCCCCCGGGTCCCCAACACCTTC	NA	NA	TRBV9	TRBJ1-2
CASSLWGVTNTGELFF	TGTGCCAGCAGCCTCTGGGGCGTGACTAACACCGGGGAGCTGTTTTTT	NA	once	TRBV5-6	TRBJ2-2
CSVNGGAYEQYF	TGCAGCGTTAACGGGGGAGCCTACGAGCAGTACTTC	NA	few	TRBV29-1	TRBJ2-7
CASSPGGEEKLFF	TGTGCCAGCAGCCCGGGGGGAGAAGAAAAACTGTTTTTT	NA	NA	TRBV9	TRBJ1-4
CASSPRGSGANVLTF	TGCGCCAGCAGCCCAAGGGGTTCTGGGGCCAACGTCCTGACTTTC	NA	NA	TRBV5-1	TRBJ2-6
CASSLRRQGRNSPLHF	TGTGCCAGCAGCTTACGGAGACAGGGTAGGAATTCACCCCTCCACTTT	TRBD1	NA	TRBV7-2	TRBJ1-6
CASSQVPETQYF	TGTGCCAGCAGCCAAGTTCCGGAGACCCAGTACTTC	NA	NA	TRBV4-2	TRBJ2-5
CASLWGTGGLEQYF	TGTGCCAGCCTTTGGGGGACAGGGGGCCTCGAGCAGTACTTC	TRBD1	few	TRBV6-1	TRBJ2-7
CASSVGTGEFYEQYF	TGTGCCAGCAGCGTAGGGACAGGGGAGTTCTACGAGCAGTACTTC	TRBD1	NA	TRBV9	TRBJ2-7